The 13 T cell receptor beta chains in this list originate from one sample, sequenced in a study of shared clonotypes between healthy human individuals. Profiled with immunoSEQ multiplex PCR; TCRdb holds only in-frame clones, not every one. The data contain 150,000 to 200,000 clones, approximately 70% of them seen just once; the ten biggest clones take up 8% to 13%. Sequenced material: memory CD4+ T cells sorted from blood. This sample's subset: CD45RA-negative fraction. The receptor set was obtained from a man under 40 in good health.

The rearrangement links TRBV2 to TRBJ1-5; no clear D gene. V was trimmed by 7 bases and J by 1 base, leaving 11 bases between them. There are 14 residues in the CDR3. In germline, CDR1 is SNHLY, CDR2 FYNNEI. Written as DNA, the CDR3 is TGTGCCAGCACGGCACAGACGAGCAATCAGCCCCAGCATTTT. It encodes CASTAQTSNQPQHF.

The rearrangement links TRBV5-1 to TRBJ2-3; TRBD1 might be the D (6 bases). Trimming cost V 0 bases and J 3 bases, with 11 bases left between them. The germline V gene has CDR1 SGHRS and CDR2 YFSETQ. This CDR3 comprises 15 residues. As DNA, the CDR3 is TGCGCCAGCAGCTTGGAGTCCCAGGGGACAGATACGCAGTATTTT. Translating it yields CASSLESQGTDTQYF.

This clone was counted between two and nine times. The V gene is TRBV29-1, the J gene TRBJ2-5; 10 bases fit TRBD2. V gave up 8 bases and J gave up 2 bases; unmatched junction bases: 8. The germline V gene encodes CDR1 SQVTM and CDR2 ANQGSEA. This CDR3 has 14 amino acids. The CDR3 loop reads CSPTEAGGQETQYF. The DNA of the CDR3 is TGCAGCCCCACCGAAGCGGGAGGGCAAGAGACCCAGTACTTC.

This clone was seen only once. V usage is TRBV14 and J usage is TRBJ1-2; tentative D call: TRBD1 (5 bases). Germline CDR1 is SGHDN and CDR2 is FVKESK. The CDR3 spans 12 residues. With 1 base removed from V and 6 bases from J, the gap between germline ends came to 6 bases. The DNA of the CDR3 is TGTGCCAGCAGCCAAGGGGGGAATGGCTACACCTTC. Residues: CASSQGGNGYTF.

DNA of the CDR3: TGTGCCAGCAGCTTGGAACGTCTACAAGAGACCCAGTACTTC. This sequence encodes CASSLERLQETQYF. The V and J genes are TRBV5-4 and TRBJ2-5; D is ambiguous. Trimming left V 0 bases short and J 2 bases short, with 8 bases between. CDR3 size: 14 residues. Germline V gene sequence: CDR1 SGHNT, CDR2 YYREEE (reference sequence).

V is TRBV18 and J is TRBJ2-3; D perhaps matches TRBD2 (6 bases). CDR1 and CDR2 from the germline V gene are KGHSH and LQKENI. The CDR3 extends over 16 amino acids. V shed 10 bases and J shed 2 bases, with 22 bases lying between them. For the CDR3, the DNA is TGTGCCACTGGCCCCGCGGGGAAGAAATACACAGATACGCAGTATTTT. This gives the protein CATGPAGKKYTDTQYF.

Comment on this clone: Relative to the germline gene, one junction end is altered; a read error may explain this. The gene calls are TRBV10-3 and TRBJ2-3, with D hard to call. This CDR3 contains 12 residues. The germline CDR1 and CDR2 sequences are ENHRY and SYGVKD. The CDR3 region is CASSELSVTQYF. As DNA, the CDR3 is TGTGCCAGCAGTGAATTATCAGTTACGCAGTATTTT.

This clone has just one count. The V and J genes are TRBV7-9 and TRBJ1-5; no reliable D call. Germline values: CDR1 SEHNR, CDR2 FQNEAQ (reference sequence). This CDR3 spans 12 amino acids. Trimming stripped 2 bases from V and 9 bases from J, with 8 bases between. The CDR3: CASSLSSRPQHF. The CDR3 region has the DNA TGTGCCAGCAGCTTATCCAGCAGGCCCCAGCATTTT. The full variable domain, completed using reference TRBV7-9 and TRBJ1-5, is DTGVSQNPRHKITKRGQNVTFRCDPISEHNRLYWYRQTLGQGPEFLTYFQNEAQLEKSRLLSDRFSAERPKGSFSTLEIQRTEQGDSAMYLCASSLSSRPQHFGDGTRLSIL.

This clone was detected only once. The chain employs TRBV7-2 and TRBJ2-3; D remains unclear. V shed 5 bases and J shed 0 bases, with 12 bases lying between them. Germline V gene data show CDR1 as SGHTA and CDR2 as FQGNSA. The CDR3 runs 15 residues. CDR3 amino acids: CASSSPRISTDTQYF. The CDR3, as DNA: TGTGCCAGCAGCAGCCCCCGAATTAGCACAGATACGCAGTATTTT.

This clone is a singleton in its sample. The V and J genes are TRBV19 and TRBJ2-7; D is unclear. The germline CDR1 and CDR2 sequences are LNHDA and SQIVND (reference sequence). This CDR3 is 14 amino acids long. The germline V and J ends were trimmed by 6 bases and 3 bases, with 15 bases remaining between them. CDR3: CASSPSRTNYEQYF. The CDR3 DNA reads TGTGCCAGTAGCCCAAGTAGGACGAACTACGAGCAGTACTTC.

The chain joins TRBV2 to TRBJ2-7; 7 positions match TRBD1. The V segment lost 4 bases and the J segment 3 bases; nucleotides outside the gene matches: 3. The CDR3 loop spans 13 amino acids. Germline assignment: CDR1 SNHLY and CDR2 FYNNEI. The CDR3 nucleotides read TGTGCCAGCAGTGGGACAGGATTCTACGAGCAGTACTTC. Translating gives CASSGTGFYEQYF.

The chain carries TRBV18 and TRBJ2-7; TRBD1 matches at 7 bases. The junction had 10 bases not matched to a gene; V was cut back by 1 base and J by 1 base. Per the germline V gene, CDR1 is KGHSH and CDR2 is LQKENI. The CDR3 is 17 amino acids. CDR3 amino acids: CASSPLPGTDLSYEQYF. The DNA for the CDR3 is TGTGCCAGCTCACCACTTCCCGGGACAGATTTATCCTACGAGCAGTACTTC.

This chain joins TRBV7-2 and TRBJ2-7; a possible D gene is TRBD1 (7 bases). This CDR3 is 17 amino acids long. Trimming stripped 2 bases from V and 0 bases from J, with 17 bases between. Germline CDR1 reads SGHTA; CDR2 reads FQGNSA. CDR3 DNA sequence: TGTGCCAGCAGCTTAAGGGGGTACAGGGGACTCTCCTACGAGCAGTACTTC. It is translated as CASSLRGYRGLSYEQYF.